This T cell receptor (beta chain) stems from a study of cytomegalovirus exposure and HLA in healthy donors (dated by TCRdb to 2017 to 2019). As for the study more broadly: According to an earlier analysis of 450 to 650 of the donors, about 180 million T cells yielded roughly 110 million unique TCR beta sequences and 276 Gb of sequence data. Donor age, sex, ethnicity and CMV serostatus were compiled alongside the repertoire data. The study used immunosequencing to profile the T cell repertoires of 600 to 850 subjects and linked those repertoires to cytomegalovirus serostatus. The aim of the study was to test whether cataloging public T cell receptors could identify signatures of past pathogen exposure. The later analysis used no new phenotypic data to find candidate immune exposures, relying instead on TCR beta sequences and their occurrence across donors. In addition to the first cohort of 500 to 850 subjects, a separate validation cohort of over 90 different subjects was used. Roughly 300 gigabases of sequencing data and approximately 93 million unique TCR sequences were included in an early release covering roughly 600 HLA-typed donors. Across 300 to 500 genotyped donors of the cohort, an average of about 200,000 unique TCR beta nucleotide sequences per donor were sequenced, and around 20% of those sequences were non-productive. Among the approximately 420 genotyped donors, about 83% belonged to the genetic ancestry cluster associated with self-reported Caucasian donors. In a later genetic analysis, genome-wide SNP genotypes for about 55% of the roughly 670 donors were used, and that subset was treated as a discovery cohort. An earlier analysis of some 500 of the donors used high-throughput TCR beta sequencing to judge whether each TCR beta V gene segment behaved as functional or pseudogenic. Because of strong linkage in the cohort, a handful of DR-DQ haplotypes were treated as single units for association and clustering. Both class I and class II loci were covered by HLA typing, at four-digit resolution. A later analysis re-analyzed previously published TCR beta repertoires from roughly 630 donors and added high-resolution HLA genotyping to study TCR occurrence patterns. All discovery cohort repertoires had been generated on a single sequencing platform. To predict cytomegalovirus infection status, the study combined high-throughput TCR immunosequencing, statistical association of individual TCRs with disease status, and machine learning. The number of donors typed differed by locus, with 629-630 for A, B, C, DRB1 and DQB1, about 500 for DQA1, some 570 for DPA1, and around 460 for DPB1. The study at large found these results: Correlated functional status among segregating V segments might reflect linkage disequilibrium, but an unknown experimental factor could not be ruled out. In a later analysis, TCR association rates were found to vary across HLA loci, with the most associated TCRs seen for DRB1 alleles and the fewest for HLA-C alleles. In vitro tests confirmed that a few of the cytomegalovirus-associated TCR beta chains recognize cytomegalovirus antigens. A further reported finding was that TCR beta sequences accurately predicted the HLA-A and HLA-B alleles for most subjects in the first cohort. In a later analysis, HLA-associated TCR beta chains showed more clonal expansion and lower generation probabilities than non-associated chains that were equally common. According to a later analysis, parvovirus B19, influenza, CMV and Epstein-Barr virus appeared linked to several top co-occurrence clusters. Because counts were too low, seventeen rarely observed V segments, including chromosome 9 orphons, were left out of the earlier analysis of roughly 600 of the donors. An association between a missense DCLRE1C variant and V-gene and J-gene trimming of TCR beta chains was found in a later genetic analysis and replicated in an independent cohort. It was suggested by the authors that the approach could potentially be generalized to other disease states and immunological phenotypes. CMV serostatus was the only immune exposure information available for the cohort. Most CMV-associated TCR beta chains appeared to be HLA-restricted in a later analysis, and the HLA associations seemed to be driven largely by CMV exposure. In a later genetic analysis, fewer N-insertions in productive TCRs were reported among donors in an Asian-associated ancestry cluster than the roughly 700-donor mean. Most TCR sequences were seen in very few donors, while some public TCRs were found in many individuals. A later analysis associated about 18,000 TCR beta sequences with specific HLA alleles at a false discovery rate of 0.05. Some IMGT-functional V segments, including TRBV6-2 and TRBV6-3, could not be distinguished by the 87-base-pair reads and were therefore excluded. Assigning TCR associations to individual alleles was difficult when HLA alleles, especially DR and DQ, strongly co-occurred. Roughly uniform sequencing depth across donors was assumed in presence/absence analyses, although this assumption may not hold. In the study, about 150 TCR beta chains were listed as associated with cytomegalovirus. A cluster of highly shared sequence variants was judged likely to represent a technical artifact of the sequencing pipeline. The cohort was sequenced for TCR beta chains only, and without alpha or paired-chain data the features that could be detected were limited. In both the original and validation cohorts, the classifier was reported to diagnose cytomegalovirus status with high specificity and sensitivity. HLA typing was unavailable for some donors at each locus, so association tests used only the typed subset. In an earlier analysis of 587 of the donors, most TCR beta V segments appeared in productive rearrangements about 90% or about 30% of the time, broadly matching IMGT annotations.

The cohort comprised approximately 700 healthy bone marrow donors. At the time of sampling, all cohort members were nominally healthy, though unrecorded immune exposures were likely present. The donor was CMV seronegative and belonged to the group of 320 or so seronegative cohort members. Each donor provided a peripheral blood sample, and peripheral blood mononuclear cells were used for TCR beta sequencing. Genomic DNA extraction from the blood cell samples was performed with the Qiagen DNeasy Blood Extraction Kit. The CDR3 contains 16 residues, cysteine and phenylalanine counted. Only the CDR3 region is kept as DNA, spanning 48 bases read in frame from base 1. The junction shows trimming of 2 bases on V and 6 bases on J, and the gene matches do not reach 7 bases of it. In the germline V gene (reference sequence), CDR1 corresponds to SGHNT and CDR2 to YYREEE. Library preparation used the immunoSEQ multiplex PCR assay. A mixture of 60 forward primers for TCR Vbeta segments and 13 reverse primers for TCR Jbeta segments was used in the multiplex PCR. The CDR3 region of rearranged TCR beta genes was amplified from genomic DNA with a multiplex PCR assay. The Illumina HiSeq System was used to sequence the amplified TCR beta libraries as 87-base-pair reads. Processing in the source paper ran as follows. A later analysis tallied 70 million to 100 million unique TCR beta chains across the 700 or so repertoires, and roughly 11 million of those chains were shared by two or more donors. Raw reads were error-corrected and collapsed into unique sequences by a nearest-neighbor algorithm in which closely related sequences were merged to remove PCR and sequencing errors. Alignment of CDR3 sequences to IMGT reference sequences was used to assign V, D and J gene segments. For a sequence to be retained, a match of at least six nucleotides was required to both a V gene segment and a J gene segment. A rearrangement counted as productive if the CDR3 had no stop codons and remained in frame with V and J, and every other rearrangement counted as non-productive. CDR3 was defined by IMGT convention, running from the second conserved V-encoded cysteine to the conserved J-encoded phenylalanine. Sequences without an unambiguous match to a single V gene segment were excluded from the earlier analysis of about 600 of the donors. An earlier analysis of almost 600 of the donors classified V segments as functional when productive rearrangements were above 56.7% and as segregating when the standard deviation between donors was above 5%. A statistical classification framework was built to diagnose cytomegalovirus status from the catalog of TCR beta chain sequences. In a later analysis, TCR nucleotide sequences were compared against IMGT/GENE-DB human TR gene sequences so that V and J genes could be assigned. In a later analysis, CDR3 sequences and most-parsimonious VDJ recombination scenarios were assigned using the TCRdist pipeline. In a later analysis, each TCR beta chain was defined by its CDR3 amino acid sequence together with its V-gene family, and reads without a unique V-gene family were excluded. To address suspected cross-contamination and a sequencing artifact, a later analysis removed 550 to 750 highly shared, low-generation-probability nucleotide sequences. In a later analysis, a clonal expansion index for each public chain was calculated from normalized within-repertoire ranks of inferred template counts. In a later analysis, generation probabilities were computed using a VDJ recombination model fitted to out-of-frame rearrangements, and the results were checked against IGoR. In a later analysis, hypergeometric tests were used to score TCR-TCR, TCR-HLA and TCR-CMV co-occurrence, with a repertoire-size bias correction applied to TCR pairs. To estimate false discovery rates, a later analysis permuted the HLA or CMV assignments 20 times. In a later analysis, co-occurring TCRs were grouped with DBSCAN, and TCRdist sequence similarity was added when clustering was performed within HLA-allele-positive subsets. For co-occurrence clustering, repertoires with fewer than 30,000 or more than 120,000 public chains were excluded, along with roughly 5 repertoires with anomalous nucleotide sharing. TCRdb stores this immuneACCESS table with in-frame sequences only. Part of the clones is absent; in the studies checked, under half of the shortfall reflects unresolved V genes, and no reason is known for the rest. V and J calls and clone size are as listed in that table; D and trimming were resolved from the DNA. The sample table lists about 94,000 clones, about 62% of them with a count of one. Jointly, the top ten make up 3.9% of the sample.

As concerns this clone: What this receptor recognizes is not known. No base quality values were provided; no much bigger clone lies one nucleotide off.

The V and J genes are TRBV5-4 and TRBJ2-1, and TRBD2 aligns with 11 junction nucleotides. The sequence was collected from a man aged 25 to 40 in good health and CMV-seronegative. Sequencing input: PBMCs. The CDR3 region reads CASSLPGLAEANEQFF. Read as DNA, the sequence is TGTGCCAGCAGCTTACCGGGACTAGCGGAGGCCAATGAGCAGTTCTTC. The CDR3 plus the reference TRBV5-4 and TRBJ2-1 genes for the other parts give the full variable domain: ETGVTQSPTHLIKTRGQQVTLRCSSQSGHNTVSWYQQALGQGPQFIFQYYREEENGRGNFPPRFSGLQFPNYSSELNVNALELDDSALYLCASSLPGLAEANEQFFGPGTRLTVL.